These T cell receptor beta chains were read from a single sample in a study of blood T cell repertoires in COVID-19. Using immunoSEQ multiplex PCR, the repertoire was profiled, and TCRdb retains in-frame clones only, with some absent. The repertoire has approximately 250,000 clones, about 90% of them found once; the top ten carry 10%. The sample comprised peripheral blood. All receptors come from a woman in her 70s with COVID-19, enrolled during active disease. The CDR3 runs from the conserved cysteine through the conserved F or W. The order of the fields is J gene, V gene, D gene, clone size, CDR3 DNA, CDR3 protein. A D gene is named only where the DNA matches it firmly. Not all rows give a size; the values are once, few, many and, for expanded clones, a class.

>TRBJ1-2|TRBV5-1|-|-
TGCGCCAGCAGTCTTAACGGGGGGCACGATGGCTACACCTTC
CASSLNGGHDGYTF
>TRBJ1-6|TRBV5-5|TRBD1|-
TGTGCCAGCAGCGAAATTTTGACAGGGGGGGCCTATAATTCACCCCTCCACTTT
CASSEILTGGAYNSPLHF
>TRBJ1-5|TRBV19|-|-
TGTGCCAGTAGTATAGGGCAGGGAGGGCAGCCCCAGCATTTT
CASSIGQGGQPQHF
>TRBJ2-7|TRBV5-4|TRBD2|few
TGTGCCAGCAGCCCTGGGACTAGCGGGATCTACGAGCAGTACTTC
CASSPGTSGIYEQYF
>TRBJ1-1|TRBV28|-|few
TGTGCCTCCTCAGTTAACACTGAAGCTTTCTTT
CASSVNTEAFF
>TRBJ2-5|TRBV7-3|TRBD2|-
TGTGCCAGCATCGTAGCGGGAGGTTGTGAGACCCAGTACTTC
CASIVAGGCETQYF
>TRBJ2-2|TRBV4-2|-|-
TGTGCCAGCAGCCGGACTCAGAACACCGGGGAGCTGTTTTTT
CASSRTQNTGELFF
>TRBJ2-7|TRBV19|TRBD1|-
TGTGCCAGTAGCAGGGGGACAGGGTACTACGAGCAGTACTTC
CASSRGTGYYEQYF
>TRBJ1-1|TRBV30|TRBD1|-
TGTGCCTGGAGCGCCGGACAGGGGAACACTGAAGCTTTCTTT
CAWSAGQGNTEAFF
>TRBJ2-7|TRBV27|TRBD1|few
TGTGCCAGCAGAATGGGACAGTCCAGCTCCTACGAGCAGTACTTC
CASRMGQSSSYEQYF
>TRBJ1-3|TRBV21-1|-|-
TGTGCCAGCAGCGCCGCCGACAGGGACTCTGGAAACACCATATATTTT
CASSAADRDSGNTIYF
>TRBJ2-3|TRBV9|TRBD2|-
TGTGCCAGCAGCTCAACTCAACTAGCGGAGGGGGGAGATACGCAGTATTTT
CASSSTQLAEGGDTQYF
>TRBJ2-5|TRBV7-3|TRBD1|-
TGTGCCAGCAGCTCACAGTCAGGGGGCCGGGAGACCCAGTACTTC
CASSSQSGGRETQYF
>TRBJ2-7|TRBV7-3|-|few
TGTGCCAGCAGCTTGCGAACGGGGTACGAGCAGTACTTC
CASSLRTGYEQYF
>TRBJ2-1|TRBV11-3|TRBD1|-
TGTGCCAGCAGCTTAGATGGGTTCAGGACAGGGAGCTCCTACAATGAGCAGTTCTTC
CASSLDGFRTGSSYNEQFF
>TRBJ2-5|TRBV11-2|-|-
TGTGCCAGCAGCTTTTCAGGCTCGATCTTAGAGACCCAGTACTTC
CASSFSGSILETQYF
>TRBJ2-5|TRBV11-3|-|once
TGTGCCAGCAGCTTAGGGAACAGCAAAGAGACCCAGTACTTC
CASSLGNSKETQYF
>TRBJ2-7|TRBV28|TRBD2|-
TGTGCCAGCAGTTTAAGAACTAGCGGCTACGAGCAGTACTTC
CASSLRTSGYEQYF
>TRBJ1-6|TRBV6-4|-|-
TGTGCCAGCAGTATTACCGGGACTGGGAATTCACCCCTCCACTTT
CASSITGTGNSPLHF
>TRBJ2-1|TRBV27|TRBD1|-
TGTGCCAGCAAGAGGGACAGGGCTCAAAATGAGCAGTTCTTC
CASKRDRAQNEQFF
>TRBJ2-1|TRBV4-1|TRBD2|-
TGCGCCAGCAGCCAAGGGGGTTCATTGACGGGAGGGCCTCATGAGCAGTTCTTC
CASSQGGSLTGGPHEQFF
>TRBJ1-2|TRBV6-1|-|once
TGTGCCAGCAGTGACAGGACTAACTATGGCTACACCTTC
CASSDRTNYGYTF
>TRBJ1-3|TRBV15|TRBD1|once
TGTGCCACCAGCAGAGATATGTTCGGACAGGGTCAGAACACCATATATTTT
CATSRDMFGQGQNTIYF
>TRBJ2-2|TRBV30|-|-
TGTGCCTGGATTAGGAAACAGAGAGCCACCGGGGAGCTGTTTTTT
CAWIRKQRATGELFF
>TRBJ1-2|TRBV7-2|-|-
TGTGCCAGCAGCTCTCAAACGGGGTATGGCTACACCTTC
CASSSQTGYGYTF
>TRBJ2-7|TRBV7-3|-|-
TGTGCCAGCAGCTTAGCCGCGGGGATAAATTACGAGCAGTACTTC
CASSLAAGINYEQYF
>TRBJ2-5|TRBV27|-|-
TGTGCCAGCAGTTCAGGGGAGACCCAGTACTTC
CASSSGETQYF
>TRBJ2-2|TRBV11-3|-|-
TGTGCCAGCAGCACACAGGGAAGTACCGGGGAGCTGTTTTTT
CASSTQGSTGELFF
>TRBJ1-4|TRBV29-1|-|-
TGCAGCGTTGGGGGCCGCCAGGAGGGGAAACTGTTTTTT
CSVGGRQEGKLFF
>TRBJ2-3|TRBV24-1|TRBD2|-
TGTGCCACCAGTGATTTGGGGCTAGCGGGGAGAGGGGCAGATACGCAGTATTTT
CATSDLGLAGRGADTQYF
>TRBJ2-2|TRBV21-1|-|-
TGTGCCAGCAGCAATTGGCAACCGGGACATGCGAACACCGGGGAGCTGTTTTTT
CASSNWQPGHANTGELFF
>TRBJ2-3|TRBV5-1|-|-
TGCGCCAGCAGCTTGGATGTTTACACACAGTATTTT
CASSLDVYTQYF
>TRBJ2-7|TRBV7-9|TRBD1|-
TGTGCCAGCAGCTTAGGTGGGACAGGGAACCTCGAGCAGTACTTC
CASSLGGTGNLEQYF
>TRBJ2-1|TRBV5-6|TRBD1|-
TGTGCCAGCAGCTGGGGACAGGGGGCCCTAAACAATGAGCAGTTCTTC
CASSWGQGALNNEQFF
>TRBJ2-1|TRBV4-2|-|-
TGTGCCAGCAGCCTTTCCGGGACTGACGGGCGGGGGCAGTTCTTC
CASSLSGTDGRGQFF
>TRBJ2-5|TRBV10-2|TRBD1|-
TGCGCCAGCAGTGACACAACCACAGGGGGGCAACGAGAGACCCAGTACTTC
CASSDTTTGGQRETQYF
>TRBJ1-2|TRBV19|-|-
TGTGCCAGTAGTACTCGACTAGGACGGATACCCGTTGGCTACACCTTC
CASSTRLGRIPVGYTF
>TRBJ1-6|TRBV5-1|-|-
TGCGCCAGCAGCTTGTACCCGGATTCACCCCTCCACTTT
CASSLYPDSPLHF
>TRBJ1-5|TRBV19|TRBD1|-
TGTGCCAGCTCCGGGACAGGGGGCGGCAATCAGCCCCAGCATTTT
CASSGTGGGNQPQHF
>TRBJ1-4|TRBV7-2|TRBD1|few
TGTGCCAGCAGCCCAAGGACAGGAAATGAAAAACTGTTTTTT
CASSPRTGNEKLFF
>TRBJ2-7|TRBV6-2/TRBV6-3|-|-
TGTGCCAGCAGTATAATATACTACGAGCAGTACTTC
CASSIIYYEQYF
>TRBJ1-1|TRBV6-2/TRBV6-3|-|-
TGTGCCAGCAGTTACGTCGGGGGCACTGAAGCTTTCTTT
CASSYVGGTEAFF
>TRBJ2-1|TRBV12-5|TRBD2|-
TGTGCTAGTGGTTTGCTCACCGGGACTAGCGGTACTAGCTACAATGAGCAGTTCTTC
CASGLLTGTSGTSYNEQFF
>TRBJ1-5|TRBV4-1|-|once
TGCGCCAGCAGCCAAGATCGGGGTCAGAGGTATCAGCCCCAGCATTTT
CASSQDRGQRYQPQHF
>TRBJ1-5|TRBV30|-|-
TGTGCCTGGAGTCGGCGGGGGATTCAGCCCCAGCATTTT
CAWSRRGIQPQHF
>TRBJ2-7|TRBV15|TRBD2|-
TGTGCCACCAGCAGAGATCCGGGGAGGGCCTACGAGCAGTACTTC
CATSRDPGRAYEQYF
>TRBJ2-5|TRBV6-2/TRBV6-3|-|-
TGTGCCAGCAGTTTTCAGGGATGGTATCAAGAGACCCAGTACTTC
CASSFQGWYQETQYF
>TRBJ1-2|TRBV19|TRBD1|-
TGTGCCAGTAGTAGCGAAACAGGGGTCGTATATGGCTACACCTTC
CASSSETGVVYGYTF
>TRBJ2-1|TRBV9|-|-
TGTGCCAGCAGCGTAGTCCAGGGTGACGAGCAGTTCTTC
CASSVVQGDEQFF
>TRBJ1-1|TRBV30|-|-
TGTGCCTGGACTCGTTCCGGGAACACTGAAGCTTTCTTT
CAWTRSGNTEAFF
>TRBJ1-1|TRBV20-1|-|many
TGCAGTGCAACAGTGACTGAAGCTTTCTTT
CSATVTEAFF